These 17 T cell receptor beta chains were all obtained from the same sample, sequenced in a study of blood T cell repertoires in COVID-19. Repertoires were generated with immunoSEQ multiplex PCR, while TCRdb's copy carries only in-frame clones and drops some. The sample lists tens of thousands of clones; 87% were seen once. The sequenced sample consisted of peripheral blood. Every receptor here comes from a woman aged 50 to 65 with COVID-19, enrolled during active disease.

V usage is TRBV2 and J usage is TRBJ1-5; no firm D call. The germline V gene encodes CDR1 SNHLY and CDR2 FYNNEI. This CDR3 has 15 residues. V lost 7 bases to trimming and J lost 7 bases, with 20 bases between them. CDR3 nucleotide sequence: TGTGCCAGCAAGGGCGGGTGGAGGGCCACGCAGCCCCAGCATTTT. It translates to CASKGGWRATQPQHF.

This chain links TRBV7-2 with TRBJ2-7; D possibly corresponds to TRBD1 (5 bases). In germline, CDR1 is SGHTA, CDR2 FQGNSA. This CDR3 has 13 amino acids. The germline V and J ends were trimmed by 2 bases and 4 bases, with 9 bases remaining between them. The CDR3 DNA sequence: TGTGCCAGCAGCTTACGACAGATGTACGAGCAGTACTTC. Translating it yields CASSLRQMYEQYF. Full variable domain (missing parts from reference TRBV7-2 and TRBJ2-7): GAGVSQSPSNKVTEKGKDVELRCDPISGHTALYWYRQSLGQGLEFLIYFQGNSAPDKSGLPSDRFSAERTGGSVSTLTIQRTQQEDSAVYLCASSLRQMYEQYFGPGTRLTVT.

The gene calls are TRBV10-3 and TRBJ2-3; TRBD2 matches at 11 bases. After removal of 0 bases from V and 2 bases from J, the junction contained 4 bases not matched to a gene. CDR1 is ENHRY and CDR2 is SYGVKD in the germline V gene. The CDR3 has 17 amino acids. CDR3 DNA sequence: TGTGCCATCAGTGAGTCTTTAGCGGGAGGGCCCACAGATACGCAGTATTTT. It yields the protein CAISESLAGGPTDTQYF.

V is TRBV5-1 and J is TRBJ2-3; a possible D gene is TRBD1 (5 bases). The V end lost 2 bases, the J end lost 3 bases, and 10 bases lay between the germline ends. The CDR3 runs 14 residues. Germline lookup yields CDR1 SGHRS and CDR2 YFSETQ. CDR3 sequence: CASSFDGATDTQYF. CDR3 nucleotides: TGCGCCAGCAGCTTTGATGGGGCGACAGATACGCAGTATTTT.

The CDR3 region is CSVVRASTDTQYF. The CDR3 DNA follows: TGCAGCGTTGTTAGAGCGAGCACAGATACGCAGTATTTT. This rearrangement joins TRBV29-1 to TRBJ2-3; no definite D call. The V gene's germline CDR1 is SQVTM and CDR2 ANQGSEA. This CDR3 has 13 amino acids. V lost 4 bases and J lost 0, with 8 bases in between.

The chain recombines TRBV9 with TRBJ2-1; D is unresolved. The CDR3 consists of 16 residues. Germline V gene sequence: CDR1 SGDLS, CDR2 YYNGEE. Deletions cut 0 bases from V and 7 bases from J, with 17 bases between. The CDR3 DNA reads as TGTGCCAGCAGCGTAGAACCCTCGCGGCCCCTGAATGAGCAGTTCTTC. It yields the protein CASSVEPSRPLNEQFF.

This chain joins TRBV6-5 and TRBJ1-2; 7 bases map to TRBD1. Germline-derived CDR1 and CDR2 are MNHEY and SVGAGI. V was clipped by 6 bases and J by 2 bases; unmatched bases: 0. The CDR3 runs to 12 residues. CDR3 region: CASRTGNYGYTF. The CDR3 DNA is TGTGCCAGCAGGACAGGGAACTATGGCTACACCTTC.

V gene TRBV7-3 combines with J gene TRBJ2-7; 7 nucleotides agree with TRBD2. The V gene's germline CDR1 is SGHTA and CDR2 FQGTGA. The J segment lost 6 bases and the V segment lost 2 bases, leaving 10 bases of the junction unmatched. The CDR3 covers 15 residues. The DNA for the CDR3 is TGTGCCAGCAGCTTAGCGCCGGGAGGTCGGGCCGAGCAGTACTTC. This translates into CASSLAPGGRAEQYF.

The chain recombines TRBV9 with TRBJ2-1; 8 bases are a match to TRBD1. The V gene end was trimmed by 4 bases and the J gene end by 4 bases; junction bases not matched to a gene: 7. This CDR3 has 15 residues. Germline lookup yields CDR1 SGDLS and CDR2 YYNGEE. CDR3 residues: CASSFWTGTYNEQFF. CDR3 DNA sequence: TGTGCCAGCAGCTTCTGGACAGGGACTTACAATGAGCAGTTCTTC. Together with reference TRBV9 and TRBJ2-1, the CDR3 gives the full variable domain: DSGVTQTPKHLITATGQRVTLRCSPRSGDLSVYWYQQSLDQGLQFLIQYYNGEERAKGNILERFSAQQFPDLHSELNLSSLELGDSALYFCASSFWTGTYNEQFFGPGTRLTVL.

V gene TRBV25-1 combines with J gene TRBJ2-1, with a weak D call TRBD1 (7 bases). The germline V gene has CDR1 MGHDK and CDR2 SYGVNS. This CDR3 comprises 16 residues. The ends were cut back, 0 bases at V and 4 bases at J, with 13 bases in the middle. The CDR3 bases are TGTGCCAGCAGTGAATATAGGCAGGGGGGATACAATGAGCAGTTCTTC. It translates to CASSEYRQGGYNEQFF.

V usage is TRBV30 and J usage is TRBJ2-5; tentatively, D is TRBD2 (5 bases). There are 13 residues in the CDR3. Trimming left V 5 bases short and J 5 bases short, with 15 bases between. CDR1 and CDR2 from the germline V gene are GTSNPN and SVGIG (reference sequence). CDR3: CAWERRYGETQYF. In nucleotides, the CDR3 is TGTGCCTGGGAGAGGAGGTATGGGGAGACCCAGTACTTC.

J is TRBJ2-3 and V is TRBV27; TRBD2 is a possible D gene (6 bases). The V and J ends lost 5 bases and 2 bases respectively, with 14 bases between them. Germline CDR1 is MNHEY and CDR2 is SMNVEV (reference sequence). The CDR3 extends over 15 amino acids. CDR3 nucleotides: TGTGCCAGCAGTCCCCTCCGGGAGCCCACAGATACGCAGTATTTT. Protein sequence: CASSPLREPTDTQYF.

The chain is built from TRBV2 and TRBJ2-3; D unresolved. Germline CDR1 SNHLY, CDR2 FYNNEI. The CDR3 spans 13 residues. Trimming cost V 6 bases and J 0 bases, with 7 bases left between them. The chain's CDR3 is CASRATSTDTQYF. The CDR3 DNA reads TGTGCCAGCAGAGCAACTAGCACAGATACGCAGTATTTT.

This clone was detected a few times. V gene TRBV27 combines with J gene TRBJ2-1; D is perhaps TRBD2 (6 bases). Germline V gene sequence: CDR1 MNHEY, CDR2 SMNVEV (reference sequence). V was cut by 5 bases and J by 0 bases, with 11 bases left in between. The length of the CDR3 is 15 residues. The CDR3 sequence is CASSPSVSSYNEQFF. CDR3 bases: TGTGCCAGCAGTCCTAGCGTCAGCTCCTACAATGAGCAGTTCTTC.

This sequence joins TRBV19 and TRBJ2-7, with D perhaps matching TRBD2 (6 bases). Trimming cost V 3 bases and J 0 bases, with 12 bases left between them. The CDR3 runs 15 residues. CDR1 is LNHDA and CDR2 is SQIVND in the germline V gene (reference sequence). The DNA for the CDR3 is TGTGCCAGTAGTATTAGAAGCGGGCCCTCCTACGAGCAGTACTTC. As protein: CASSIRSGPSYEQYF.

This chain connects TRBV3-1 (or the pseudogene TRBV3-2) to TRBJ2-7; possibly TRBD1 for D (5 bases). The CDR3 is 15 amino acids. Trimming removed 6 bases at V and 4 bases at J, with 19 bases between. CDR1 LGHDT and CDR2 YNNKEL come from the germline V gene (reference sequence). The CDR3 DNA sequence: TGTGCCAGCAGTCCCACGGACACGAACCGATACGAGCAGTACTTC. It is translated as CASSPTDTNRYEQYF.

The rearrangement uses TRBV10-3 and TRBJ2-7; TRBD2 matches 7 bases. Germline CDR1 reads ENHRY; CDR2 reads SYGVKD. The J segment lost 5 bases and the V segment lost 0 bases, leaving 1 base of the junction unmatched. The CDR3 runs 13 residues. Here the CDR3 reads CAISESGLNEQYF. The CDR3 region has the DNA TGTGCCATCAGTGAGTCGGGACTAAACGAGCAGTACTTC.